Below, 26 T cell receptor beta chains from the same sample are listed, as sequenced in a study of T-cell reconstitution after alpha-beta-depleted transplantation in children. This sample's TCRbeta library carried unique molecular identifier barcodes. TCRdb ran MiXCR on the PCR reads and lists one entry per CDR3 protein. The sample includes 200,000 to 300,000 distinct CDR3 sequences, around 11% seen only once; the top ten take roughly 2.6%. The material sequenced was PBMCs from the stem cell graft donor, taken from the stem cell graft. The receptors originated from a human donor who donated a stem cell graft to a child with acute lymphoblastic leukemia.

This clonotype was counted only a few times. The chain couples TRBV20-1 to TRBJ2-5; TRBD2 agrees at 14 bases. The CDR3 totals 15 residues. Trimming at V came to 6 bases and at J to 1 base, leaving 4 bases not matched to a gene. The germline CDR1 and CDR2 sequences are DFQATT and SNEGSKA (reference sequence). The CDR3 nucleotides are TGCAGTGCCGCAGGACTAGCGGGGGGCCAAGAGACCCAGTACTTC. Its translation is CSAAGLAGGQETQYF.

This clonotype was seen at least ten times. The V call is TRBV12-3 or TRBV12-4, the J call TRBJ1-2; tentative D call: TRBD1 (5 bases). The CDR3 covers 14 residues. The V and J ends lost 5 bases and 4 bases respectively, with 14 bases between them. The CDR3 bases are TGTGCCAGCAGTCTCTCAGCAGGGTCCTATGGCTACACCTTC. This sequence encodes CASSLSAGSYGYTF.

The J gene is TRBJ2-4, the V gene TRBV28, with D unclear. This CDR3 has 16 residues. The V end was cut by 3 bases, the J end by 0 bases, with 12 bases between. Germline loops: CDR1 MDHEN, CDR2 SYDVKM. CDR3 sequence (DNA): TGTGCCAGCAGTTTCAGAGCAATTCTAGCCAAAAACATTCAGTACTTC. This sequence encodes CASSFRAILAKNIQYF.

A word on this clonotype: Possible read error: a much larger clone is one base away. V usage is TRBV20-1 and J usage is TRBJ2-7, with D unclear. This CDR3 comprises 10 residues. Germline V gives CDR1 DFQATT, CDR2 SNEGSKA (reference sequence). Trimming stripped 4 bases from V and 4 bases from J, with 5 bases between. In DNA form, the CDR3 reads TGCAGTGCTACCCGATACGAGCAGTACTTC. This sequence encodes CSATRYEQYF.

In this sample, this clonotype turned up many times. V gene TRBV12-3 or TRBV12-4 combines with J gene TRBJ2-3, with D possibly TRBD1 on 6 matching bases. The germline V and J ends were trimmed by 2 bases and 5 bases, with 17 bases remaining between them. The CDR3 sequence is 16 residues long. The CDR3: CASSLSGRGEEDTQYF. In DNA form, the CDR3 reads TGTGCCAGCAGTTTATCAGGCAGGGGCGAAGAAGATACGCAGTATTTT.

This clonotype was observed many times. The chain is built from TRBV7-2 and TRBJ2-7; D is ambiguous. The CDR3 length is 15 residues. The germline CDR1 and CDR2 sequences are SGHTA and FQGNSA. The V and J ends lost 1 base and 2 bases respectively, with 12 bases between them. The CDR3 region is CASSLVASPPYEQYF. The DNA of the CDR3 is TGTGCCAGCAGCTTAGTGGCTTCCCCGCCCTACGAGCAGTACTTC.

This clonotype was detected ten times or more. The chain is built from TRBV7-2 and TRBJ1-1; D unresolved. Germline lookup yields CDR1 SGHTA and CDR2 FQGNSA. The CDR3 extends over 14 amino acids. V lost 3 bases to trimming and J lost 2 bases, with 10 bases between them. The CDR3 DNA sequence: TGTGCCAGCAGCTTTAGTTCTTCTAACACTGAAGCTTTCTTT. Protein product: CASSFSSSNTEAFF.

This clonotype was seen at least ten times. The rearrangement joins TRBV20-1 to TRBJ2-1, with D perhaps TRBD1 (5 bases). Trimming left V 6 bases short and J 4 bases short, with 16 bases between. In germline, CDR1 is DFQATT, CDR2 SNEGSKA (reference sequence). CDR3 size: 14 residues. The CDR3 sequence: CSATHRSYYNEQFF. The CDR3 nucleotides are TGCAGTGCCACCCACAGGTCCTATTACAATGAGCAGTTCTTC.

This clonotype was recorded many times. V gene TRBV6-5 combines with J gene TRBJ1-2; D may be TRBD1 (5 bases). The CDR3 loop spans 13 amino acids. Germline lookup yields CDR1 MNHEY and CDR2 SVGAGI. Trimming cost V 5 bases and J 8 bases, with 15 bases left between them. The CDR3 spells CASSRRTMWGYTF. CDR3 bases: TGTGCCAGCAGTAGGAGGACAATGTGGGGCTACACCTTC.

This chain joins TRBV28 and TRBJ2-7; 7 bases line up with TRBD1. Trimming removed 10 bases from V and 4 bases from J; junction bases left unmatched: 13. This CDR3 is built from 14 residues. Germline CDR1 MDHEN, CDR2 SYDVKM. For the CDR3, the DNA is TGTGCCACCGATTCGGACAGGAGAGGTTACGAGCAGTACTTC. Translation: CATDSDRRGYEQYF.

This clonotype was seen many times. CDR3 loop: CSASTDRGRLNEQFF. The DNA for the CDR3 is TGCAGTGCTAGTACAGACAGGGGGCGGTTGAATGAGCAGTTCTTC. This chain uses TRBV20-1 with TRBJ2-1, with TRBD1 matching over 10 bases. CDR1 DFQATT and CDR2 SNEGSKA come from the germline V gene (reference sequence). The CDR3 is 15 residues long. J lost 7 bases, V lost 3 bases, and 9 bases had no gene match.

This clonotype came up many times. This chain joins TRBV5-1 and TRBJ2-2, with D possibly matching TRBD2 (6 bases). This CDR3 has 17 amino acids. The germline V gene encodes CDR1 SGHRS and CDR2 YFSETQ. Trimming removed 1 base from V and 1 base from J, with 14 bases in between. The DNA of the CDR3 is TGCGCCAGCAGCTTGATGGGCGGGGACGGGAACACCGGGGAGCTGTTTTTT. This encodes CASSLMGGDGNTGELFF.

At least ten counts were recorded for this clonotype. V usage is TRBV5-1 and J usage is TRBJ2-2; TRBD1 aligns across 7 bases. This CDR3 is 15 amino acids long. Germline trimming cut 4 bases from V and 0 bases from J; bases unmatched to any gene: 3. The V gene's germline CDR1 is SGHRS and CDR2 YFSETQ. The CDR3 sequence is CASSPTGANTGELFF. For the CDR3, the DNA is TGCGCCAGCAGCCCCACAGGGGCGAACACCGGGGAGCTGTTTTTT.

This clonotype was recorded at least ten times. The V and J genes are TRBV7-9 and TRBJ2-1, with D perhaps TRBD2 (6 bases). Germline-derived CDR1 and CDR2 are SEHNR and FQNEAQ (reference sequence). The CDR3 consists of 15 residues. The V gene lost 4 bases and the J gene lost 1 base, with 11 bases spanning the gap. The DNA of the CDR3 is TGTGCCAGCAGCTCCTCGGGGGATTCCTACAATGAGCAGTTCTTC. Translation gives CASSSSGDSYNEQFF.

This clonotype was recorded many times. In DNA, the CDR3 is TGCAGCGCTACAGGGTACGGGAACACTGAAGCTTTCTTT. Translating gives CSATGYGNTEAFF. The rearrangement links TRBV29-1 to TRBJ1-1, with D possibly TRBD1 on 6 matching bases. This CDR3 comprises 13 residues. Trimming shortened V by 7 bases and J by 1 base, and 13 bases separated the two germline ends. Germline V lookup: CDR1 SQVTM, CDR2 ANQGSEA.

The chain uses TRBV19 and TRBJ2-1, with D perhaps matching TRBD2 (5 bases). The germline gives CDR1 LNHDA, CDR2 SQIVND (reference sequence). Deletions cut 1 base from V and 1 base from J, with 11 bases between. This CDR3 contains 16 residues. CDR3: CASSIGTRASYNEQFF. In DNA form, the CDR3 reads TGTGCCAGTAGTATAGGGACGAGGGCTTCCTACAATGAGCAGTTCTTC.

This clonotype was seen at least ten times. The rearrangement links TRBV12-3 or TRBV12-4 to TRBJ2-1; 10 nucleotides match TRBD2. The CDR3 totals 15 residues. V shed 3 bases, J shed 3 bases, and the junction held 2 bases outside the gene matches. CDR3 sequence (DNA): TGTGCCAGCAGTTTGGCTAGCGGGAGCTACAATGAGCAGTTCTTC. Residues: CASSLASGSYNEQFF.

This clonotype was seen ten or more times. The chain uses TRBV28 and TRBJ2-5, with TRBD2 matching over 7 bases. The CDR3 contains 15 residues. V trimming: 2 bases; J trimming: 4 bases; junction bases outside the gene matches: 7. The germline V gene has CDR1 MDHEN and CDR2 SYDVKM. The CDR3 sequence is CASSLAAGGGETQYF. CDR3 bases: TGTGCCAGCAGTTTAGCAGCTGGGGGGGGAGAGACCCAGTACTTC.

This clonotype was seen at least ten times. The chain uses TRBV4-2 and TRBJ2-7; no definite D call. V gave up 0 bases and J gave up 2 bases, with 5 bases separating them. CDR1 and CDR2 (germline): LGHNA, YNFKEQ. This CDR3 region has 13 residues. The CDR3 spells CASSQDLPYEQYF. Written as DNA, the CDR3 is TGTGCCAGCAGCCAAGATCTTCCCTACGAGCAGTACTTC.

A few counts support this clonotype. The J gene is TRBJ2-1, the V gene TRBV25-1; 11 bases line up with TRBD2. Trimming removed 9 bases from V and 4 bases from J; junction bases left unmatched: 14. CDR3 length equals 17 residues. CDR1 is MGHDK, CDR2 SYGVNS, per germline. In DNA, the CDR3 is TGTGCCAGTTGGGGGATTCTAGCGGGGGGAGAATACAATGAGCAGTTCTTC. It translates to CASWGILAGGEYNEQFF.

The V call is TRBV6-5, the J call TRBJ1-1; 7 bases are a match to TRBD1. Per the germline V gene, CDR1 is MNHEY and CDR2 is SVGAGI. J lost 2 bases, V lost 4 bases, and 4 bases had no gene match. This CDR3 has 14 amino acids. In DNA form, the CDR3 reads TGTGCCAGCAGTTGGGGACAGCCAAACACTGAAGCTTTCTTT. Its translation: CASSWGQPNTEAFF.

This clonotype was detected ten times or more. This chain uses TRBV20-1 with TRBJ2-5; 7 bases fit TRBD2. CDR1 is DFQATT and CDR2 is SNEGSKA in the germline V gene (reference sequence). Trimming removed 0 bases from V and 5 bases from J; junction bases left unmatched: 6. The CDR3 runs 14 residues. The CDR3 here is CSARDLRRGETQYF. The CDR3 nucleotides are TGCAGTGCTAGAGACCTCCGGCGGGGGGAGACCCAGTACTTC.

This clonotype was counted ten times or more. The rearrangement joins TRBV29-1 to TRBJ1-1, with D uncertain. The CDR3 is 12 amino acids. Germline V gene lookup returns CDR1 SQVTM and CDR2 ANQGSEA. Trimming cost V 4 bases and J 0 bases, with 6 bases left between them. The CDR3: CSVGHMNTEAFF. The CDR3 DNA follows: TGCAGCGTTGGACATATGAACACTGAAGCTTTCTTT.

Ten or more counts support this clonotype. This chain connects TRBV6-1 to TRBJ1-2; D is unclear. The CDR3 totals 16 residues. The V end was cut by 4 bases, the J end by 4 bases, with 19 bases between. The germline V gene encodes CDR1 MNHNS and CDR2 SASEGT. CDR3 region: CASSVSSLDGAYGYTF. The CDR3, as DNA: TGTGCCAGCAGTGTATCGTCCTTGGACGGAGCCTATGGCTACACCTTC.

At least ten counts were recorded for this clonotype. The chain combines TRBV20-1 with TRBJ1-6; a weak D match, TRBD1 (6 bases). The CDR3 runs to 16 residues. The germline V and J ends were trimmed by 2 bases and 0 bases, with 11 bases remaining between them. Germline V gene data show CDR1 as DFQATT and CDR2 as SNEGSKA (reference sequence). CDR3 loop: CSARPGTLSYNSPLHF. In DNA, the CDR3 is TGCAGTGCTAGACCAGGGACACTCTCCTATAATTCACCCCTCCACTTT.

This clonotype was counted at least ten times. This rearrangement joins TRBV7-2 to TRBJ1-3; no definite D call. The CDR3 runs 15 residues. V lost 1 base, J lost 3 bases, and 10 bases lay in between. Germline lookup yields CDR1 SGHTA and CDR2 FQGNSA. The CDR3 is CASSLGPVRGNTIYF. In DNA, the CDR3 is TGTGCCAGCAGCTTAGGGCCGGTTCGTGGAAACACCATATATTTT. Combining the CDR3 with reference TRBV7-2 and TRBJ1-3 gives the whole variable domain GAGVSQSPSNKVTEKGKDVELRCDPISGHTALYWYRQSLGQGLEFLIYFQGNSAPDKSGLPSDRFSAERTGGSVSTLTIQRTQQEDSAVYLCASSLGPVRGNTIYFGEGSWLTVV.